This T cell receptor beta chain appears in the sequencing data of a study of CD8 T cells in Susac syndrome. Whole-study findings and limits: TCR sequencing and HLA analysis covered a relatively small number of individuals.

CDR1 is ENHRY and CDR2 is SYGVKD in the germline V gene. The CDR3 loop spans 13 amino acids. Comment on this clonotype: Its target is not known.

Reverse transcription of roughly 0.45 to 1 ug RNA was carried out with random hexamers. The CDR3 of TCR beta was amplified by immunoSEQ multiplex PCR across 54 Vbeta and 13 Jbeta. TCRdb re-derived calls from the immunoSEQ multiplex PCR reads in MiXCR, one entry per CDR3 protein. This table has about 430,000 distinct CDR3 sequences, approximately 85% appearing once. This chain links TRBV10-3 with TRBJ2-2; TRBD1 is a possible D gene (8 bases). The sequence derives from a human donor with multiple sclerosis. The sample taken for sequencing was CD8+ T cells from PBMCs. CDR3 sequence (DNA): TGTGCACACAGGGGGAGGGCCACCGGGGAGCTGTTTTTT. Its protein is CAHRGRATGELFF.